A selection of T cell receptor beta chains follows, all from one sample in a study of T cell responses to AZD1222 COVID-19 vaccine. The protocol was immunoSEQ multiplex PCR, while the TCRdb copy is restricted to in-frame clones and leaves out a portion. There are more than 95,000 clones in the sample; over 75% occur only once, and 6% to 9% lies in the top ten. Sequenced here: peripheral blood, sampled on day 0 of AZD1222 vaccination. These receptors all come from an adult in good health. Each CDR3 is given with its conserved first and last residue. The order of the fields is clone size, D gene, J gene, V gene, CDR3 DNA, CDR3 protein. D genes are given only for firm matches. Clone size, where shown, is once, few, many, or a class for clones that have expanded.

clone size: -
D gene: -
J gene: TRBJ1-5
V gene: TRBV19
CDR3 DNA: TGTGCCAGCTCTGCACGAGAGGGGGGAGGGAATCAGCCCCAGCATTTT
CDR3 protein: CASSAREGGGNQPQHF

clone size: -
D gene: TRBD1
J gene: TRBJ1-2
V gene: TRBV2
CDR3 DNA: TGTGCCAAGGGGAGGGTGCAGGGGGCGTCCCGCTATGGCTACACCTTC
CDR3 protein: CAKGRVQGASRYGYTF

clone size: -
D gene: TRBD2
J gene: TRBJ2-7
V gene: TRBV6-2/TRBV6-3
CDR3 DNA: TGTGCCAGCAGTCCCGGACTAGCGGAGGCTTATACCTACGAGCAGTACTTC
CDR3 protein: CASSPGLAEAYTYEQYF

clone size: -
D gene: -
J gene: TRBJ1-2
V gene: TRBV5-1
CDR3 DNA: TGCGCCAGCAGCTTGCAGGCCGGACAGAACTATGGCTACACCTTC
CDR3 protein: CASSLQAGQNYGYTF

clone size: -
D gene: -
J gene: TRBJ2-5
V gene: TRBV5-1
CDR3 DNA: TGCGCCAGCAGCTCCCAACTAGGGGAGACCCAGTACTTC
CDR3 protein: CASSSQLGETQYF

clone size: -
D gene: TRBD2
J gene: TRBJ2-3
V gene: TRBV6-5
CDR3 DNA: TGTGCCACCCGGACTAGAAGCACAGATACGCAGTATTTT
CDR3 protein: CATRTRSTDTQYF

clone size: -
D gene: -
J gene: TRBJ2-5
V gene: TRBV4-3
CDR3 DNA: TGCGCCAGCAGCCAAGAAGGACCCGGGAATTCGGAGACCCAGTACTTC
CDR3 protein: CASSQEGPGNSETQYF

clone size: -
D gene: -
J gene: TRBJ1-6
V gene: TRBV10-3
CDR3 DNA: TGTGCCATCCGACAGGTAGATAATTCACCCCTCCACTTT
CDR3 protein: CAIRQVDNSPLHF

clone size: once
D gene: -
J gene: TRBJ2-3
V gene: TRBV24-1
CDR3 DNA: TGTGCCACCAGTGATCCCGCAGGAGGGGGAGGGCCTGGTGATACGCAGTATTTT
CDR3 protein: CATSDPAGGGGPGDTQYF

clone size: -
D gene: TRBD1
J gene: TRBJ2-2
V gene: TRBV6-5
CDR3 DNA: TGTGCCAGCAAACTACAGGGGGCCTCACCCGGGGAGCTGTTTTTT
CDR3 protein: CASKLQGASPGELFF

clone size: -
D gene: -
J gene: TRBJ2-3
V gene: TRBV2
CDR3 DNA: TGTGCCAGCAGCCTTGAGTACACAGATACGCAGTATTTT
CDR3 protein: CASSLEYTDTQYF

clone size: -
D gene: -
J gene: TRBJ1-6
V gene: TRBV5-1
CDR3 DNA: TGCGCCAGCAGCTTGGGAGACAGTAGCCAAGCAAATTCACCCCTCCACTTT
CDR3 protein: CASSLGDSSQANSPLHF

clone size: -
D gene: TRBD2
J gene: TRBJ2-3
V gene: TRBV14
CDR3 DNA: TGTGCCAGCAGCCAGCCGGGACTAGCGAGCTCCCATACGCAGTATTTT
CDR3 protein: CASSQPGLASSHTQYF

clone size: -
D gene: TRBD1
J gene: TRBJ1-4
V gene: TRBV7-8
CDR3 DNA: TGTGCCAGCAGCTTTGACAGGGGAAATGAAAAACTGTTTTTT
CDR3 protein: CASSFDRGNEKLFF

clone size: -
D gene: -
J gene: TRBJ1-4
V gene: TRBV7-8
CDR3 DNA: TGTGCCAGCAGCTTAGGACGGCTCAATGAAAAACTGTTTTTT
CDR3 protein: CASSLGRLNEKLFF

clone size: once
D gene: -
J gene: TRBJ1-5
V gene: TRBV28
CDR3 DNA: TGTGCCAGCAGTCCGAATAGCAATCAGCCCCAGCATTTT
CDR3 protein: CASSPNSNQPQHF

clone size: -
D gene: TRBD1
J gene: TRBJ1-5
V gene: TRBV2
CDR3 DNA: TGTGCCAGCAGTGAAAACAGGGGGTTTAATCAGCCCCAGCATTTT
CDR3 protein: CASSENRGFNQPQHF

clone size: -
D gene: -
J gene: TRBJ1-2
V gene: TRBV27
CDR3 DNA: TGTGCCAGCAGTTGGACACCCGATTATGGCTACACCTTC
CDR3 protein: CASSWTPDYGYTF

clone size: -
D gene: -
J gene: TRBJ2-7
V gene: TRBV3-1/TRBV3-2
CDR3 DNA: TGTGCCAGCAGCCAAGACAGGGACTACGAGCAGTACTTC
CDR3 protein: CASSQDRDYEQYF

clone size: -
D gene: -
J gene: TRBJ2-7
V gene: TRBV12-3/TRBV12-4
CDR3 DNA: TGTGCCAGCAGTTTCAGGGGGGACTACGAGCAGTACTTC
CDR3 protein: CASSFRGDYEQYF

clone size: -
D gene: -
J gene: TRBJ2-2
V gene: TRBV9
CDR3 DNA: TGTGCCAGCAGGGAACGGTCGAACACCGGGGAGCTGTTTTTT
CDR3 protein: CASRERSNTGELFF

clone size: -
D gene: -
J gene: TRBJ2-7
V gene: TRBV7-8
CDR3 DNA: TGTGCCAGCAGCTCAACAGTTGAGCAGTACTTC
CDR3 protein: CASSSTVEQYF

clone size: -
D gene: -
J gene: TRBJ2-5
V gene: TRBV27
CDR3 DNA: TGTGCCAGCAGTTTGAGGGGGCGGGGGACCCAGTACTTC
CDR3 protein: CASSLRGRGTQYF

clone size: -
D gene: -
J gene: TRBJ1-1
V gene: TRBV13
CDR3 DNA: TGTGCCAGCAGCTTAGTAGCCAGGGGTACGCGTCGCACTGAAGCTTTCTTT
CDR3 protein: CASSLVARGTRRTEAFF

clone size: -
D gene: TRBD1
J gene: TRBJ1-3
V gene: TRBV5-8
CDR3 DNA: TGTGCCAGCAGTGGTACCCCCGGACAGGGGGCCCTATATTTT
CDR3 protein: CASSGTPGQGALYF